This entry is about one T cell receptor (beta chain). Its antigen remains unidentified. This entry belongs to a study of cytomegalovirus exposure and HLA in healthy donors. The V gene's germline CDR1 is SGHNT and CDR2 YYREEE (reference sequence). The CDR3 covers 16 residues. V trimming: 4 bases; J trimming: 4 bases; junction bases outside the gene matches: 13. PCR was performed using 60 Vbeta and 13 Jbeta primers. Profiled with immunoSEQ multiplex PCR; TCRdb holds only in-frame clones, not every one. The table shows tens of thousands of clones, with 75% to 80% occurring only once. General study findings and limits: Sequencing likely caused a cluster of highly shared sequence variants. Per a later analysis, HLA-associated TCR beta chains showed more clonal expansion than other, equally common TCR beta chains.

The V call is TRBV5-4, the J call TRBJ2-7; 8 nucleotides line up with TRBD1. This TCR came from a woman in her thirties or forties in good health and CMV-seropositive. The sample taken for sequencing was PBMCs. The CDR3, as DNA: TGTGCCAGCAGCCAAGACAGGGGAGCGGTGCAATACGAGCAGTACTTC. Its translation is CASSQDRGAVQYEQYF.